The present T cell receptor (beta chain) was sequenced within a study of shared T cell receptors in the human thymus. Sequencing was performed with immunoSEQ multiplex PCR; in TCRdb, only in-frame clones are kept and a portion is missing. The table has 650,000 to 950,000 clones, approximately 85% seen once. Trimming at V came to 6 bases and at J to 11 bases, leaving 16 bases not matched to a gene. Germline assignment: CDR1 MDHEN and CDR2 SYDVKM. CDR3 length: 15 residues. The same specimen was also included in a second study, on human thymus T cells. This second study says: The thymus tissue came from resections taken during corrective heart surgery. Related work found strong thymic repertoire overlap between unrelated individuals.

The chain is built from TRBV28 and TRBJ1-2; TRBD1 aligns across 9 bases. The source of this sequence is a girl under three years old with a congenital heart defect. Source material: thymocytes. This CDR3 is CASSLTGTGSVWYTF. The CDR3 nucleotides read TGTGCCAGCAGCCTTACCGGGACAGGGTCAGTATGGTACACCTTC.